The rows below give T cell receptor beta chains drawn from one sample of a study of blood T cell repertoires in COVID-19. Generated by immunoSEQ multiplex PCR, the TCRdb table keeps only in-frame clones and is missing some. The sample includes 130,000 to 150,000 clones, about four fifths seen only once; the top ten take approximately 2.9%. Sequencing was done on a sample of peripheral blood. These receptors were taken from a woman of 80 years or more with acute or convalescent COVID-19. Both conserved end residues are part of each CDR3. The D gene is left open where the match is weak. Rows give clone size only sometimes, using once, few, many, or a class for an expanded clone.

j_call v_call clone_size d_call cdr3_nt cdr3_aa
TRBJ2-5 TRBV6-5 NA TRBD1 TGTGCCACCCGGACAGGGGCTGAGACCCAGTACTTC CATRTGAETQYF
TRBJ2-7 TRBV11-2 NA NA TGTGCCAGCAGCTTATGGGAGCTCTACGAGCAGTACTTC CASSLWELYEQYF
TRBJ1-1 TRBV27 NA NA TGTGCCAGCAGTACAATCCGGGGTGGCGGGAACACTGAAGCTTTCTTT CASSTIRGGGNTEAFF
TRBJ2-1 TRBV5-1 once NA TGCGCCAGCAGCTTAGGGAGTACCTCCTACAATGAGCAGTTCTTC CASSLGSTSYNEQFF
TRBJ1-3 TRBV5-6 NA NA TGTGCCAGCAGACGCTGGGAAACAGGGATCTCTGGAAACACCATATATTTT CASRRWETGISGNTIYF
TRBJ1-4 TRBV7-2 NA NA TGTGCCAGCAGCTTAGCTCCGGGAAGTGGGTTAAAACTGTTTTTT CASSLAPGSGLKLFF
TRBJ1-2 TRBV2 few NA TGTGCCAGCAGACAGGGACGGGACAGCTACACCTTC CASRQGRDSYTF
TRBJ1-5 TRBV18 NA TRBD1 TGTGCCAGCTCCCAACAGGGGAGCAATCAGCCCCAGCATTTT CASSQQGSNQPQHF
TRBJ1-1 TRBV2 NA NA TGTGCCAGCACCACAACAGGGCTGAACACTGAAGCTTTCTTT CASTTTGLNTEAFF
TRBJ1-4 TRBV25-1 NA NA TGTGCCAGCAGTGAAGGGGCGCGGATGAATGAAAAACTGTTTTTT CASSEGARMNEKLFF
TRBJ2-2 TRBV18 NA TRBD2 TGTGCCAGCTCACCCGGACTAGCCTCGAACACCGGGGAGCTGTTTTTT CASSPGLASNTGELFF
TRBJ2-1 TRBV29-1 NA TRBD2 TGCAGCGCGGCCCGGGGGGGGGCTTACAATGAGCAGTTCTTC CSAARGGAYNEQFF
TRBJ1-1 TRBV19 once NA TGTGCCAGTAGTATAGCGGGCAGGGAACGTACTGAAGCTTTCTTT CASSIAGRERTEAFF
TRBJ2-3 TRBV12-3/TRBV12-4 NA NA TGTGCCAGCAGTTTCCAAAGCACAGATACGCAGTATTTT CASSFQSTDTQYF
TRBJ2-2 TRBV7-2 NA TRBD1 TGTGCCAGCAGCTTAGTGGCAGGGGGCGAGGTTGGGGAGCTGTTTTTT CASSLVAGGEVGELFF
TRBJ1-3 TRBV4-2 NA NA TGTGCCAGCAGCCAAGATCCACGAGACTCTAACTCTGGAAACACCATATATTTT CASSQDPRDSNSGNTIYF
TRBJ1-5 TRBV7-6 NA TRBD1 TGTGCCAGCAGCTTAGCTACAGGGGGGGGGCCCCAGCATTTT CASSLATGGGPQHF
TRBJ2-7 TRBV5-6 NA NA TGTGCCAGCAGCTTGGAGGGGTACGAGCAGTACTTC CASSLEGYEQYF
TRBJ2-7 TRBV9 NA TRBD2 TGTGCCAGCAGCCCCAGCGCGGGGGGGCTCGACGAGCAGTACTTC CASSPSAGGLDEQYF
TRBJ2-5 TRBV7-2 NA NA TGTGCCAGCAGCTCCACCCGGGAGCGCCTTAAAGAGACCCAGTACTTC CASSSTRERLKETQYF
TRBJ1-1 TRBV21-1 NA NA TGTGCCAGCAGCAGTCAGATGAACACTGAAGCTTTCTTT CASSSQMNTEAFF
TRBJ2-2 TRBV18 NA NA TGTGCCAGCTCACCTGGTCGGCAGGGGTCGGTAACCGGGGAGCTGTTTTTT CASSPGRQGSVTGELFF
TRBJ1-1 TRBV30 NA NA TGTGCCTGGAGTGCACGGGACCGATGGGGGGGTAACACTGAAGCTTTCTTT CAWSARDRWGGNTEAFF
TRBJ2-1 TRBV7-3 NA NA TGTGCCAGCAGCTTACAGGGTAACAATGAGCAGTTCTTC CASSLQGNNEQFF
TRBJ2-1 TRBV5-4 NA TRBD2 TGTGCCAGCAGCCTCGGGGGGGTCTCCTACAATGAGCAGTTCTTC CASSLGGVSYNEQFF
TRBJ2-7 TRBV6-6 few TRBD2 TGTGCCACCGAGAAATATAGGGAGGGGCAGTACTTC CATEKYREGQYF
TRBJ1-4 TRBV5-1 NA NA TGCGCCAGCAGCTTGGGGCGGCTGGAAAAAATGAAAAAACTGTTTTTT CASSLGRLEKMKKLFF
TRBJ1-2 TRBV19 NA TRBD1 TGTGCCAGTAGAGCGGGACAGGGCTACGGCTACACCTTC CASRAGQGYGYTF
TRBJ1-2 TRBV5-4 few TRBD1 TGTGCCAGCAGCCTGGGACAGAAATACTATGGCTACACCTTC CASSLGQKYYGYTF
TRBJ2-7 TRBV6-6 NA NA TGTGCCAGCAGTTACTCGGGCCAGCGGCGAGGCGAGCAGTACTTC CASSYSGQRRGEQYF
TRBJ2-2 TRBV27 NA TRBD1 TGTGCCAGCAGTTTACCCCCGGGACAGGGGGCCGGGGAGCTGTTTTTT CASSLPPGQGAGELFF
TRBJ2-3 TRBV4-3 NA NA TGCGCCAGCAGCCAAGTTAGCGCCACAGATACGCAGTATTTT CASSQVSATDTQYF
TRBJ1-6 TRBV27 NA NA TGTGCCAGCAGCCCCCGTAACGGGGTTTCACCCCTCCACTTT CASSPRNGVSPLHF
TRBJ2-2 TRBV19 NA NA TGTGCCAGTAGTCGTCTTAACACCGGGGAGCTGTTTTTT CASSRLNTGELFF
TRBJ1-2 TRBV19 NA TRBD1 TGTGCCAGTAGAATACAGGGGGCTAACTATGGCTACACCTTC CASRIQGANYGYTF
TRBJ1-1 TRBV7-2 NA NA TGTGCCAGCAGCTCCTGGGACTTACTTACTGAAGCTTTCTTT CASSSWDLLTEAFF
TRBJ2-5 TRBV4-1 NA TRBD2 TGCGCCAGCAGCCTGGGACTAGCGCAAGAGACCCAGTACTTC CASSLGLAQETQYF
TRBJ2-3 TRBV5-1 NA TRBD1 TGCGCCAGCAGCCCCGCTCCTAACAGGGGTCTCACAGATACGCAGTATTTT CASSPAPNRGLTDTQYF
TRBJ1-1 TRBV12-3/TRBV12-4 NA NA TGTGCCAGCAGACCGGCGGCTGACACTGAAGCTTTCTTT CASRPAADTEAFF
TRBJ1-5 TRBV4-1 NA NA TGCGCCAGCAGCCAAGGGAGGGGGGGCGCCAATCAGCCCCAGCATTTT CASSQGRGGANQPQHF
TRBJ1-1 TRBV24-1 NA NA TGTGCCACCAGTGATTTCGCGGACACTGAAGCTTTCTTT CATSDFADTEAFF
TRBJ2-7 TRBV6-1 NA NA TGTGCCAGCAGTGAACCGGGACTCCCATACGAGCAGTACTTC CASSEPGLPYEQYF
TRBJ1-2 TRBV10-3 few NA TGTGCCATCAGCCCTGGAGGACATGGCTACACCTTC CAISPGGHGYTF
TRBJ1-4 TRBV5-1 few TRBD1 TGCGCCAGCAGCTATGGGAGTGCATCCCCCGGGACAGGGAGGAAGAGTGAAAAACTGTTTTTT CASSYGSASPGTGRKSEKLFF
TRBJ2-7 TRBV5-1 NA TRBD1 TGCGCCAGCAGCTTGGCCTCAACAGGGGGAACCTACGAGCAGTACTTC CASSLASTGGTYEQYF
TRBJ2-3 TRBV5-8 NA NA TGTGCCAGCAGCTTGGTGGGGGGACCGCAGTATTTT CASSLVGGPQYF
TRBJ1-5 TRBV7-2 few NA TGTGCCAGCAGCTTAGTATCCGATCAGCCCCAGCATTTT CASSLVSDQPQHF
TRBJ2-3 TRBV7-9 NA TRBD2 TGTGCCAGCAGCTTCCCGGGACTAGCGGGGGGCAGACGCACAGATACGCAGTATTTT CASSFPGLAGGRRTDTQYF
TRBJ2-5 TRBV5-5 NA NA TGTGCCAGCAGCTCGTCGCTGACAGGCGGGCAAGAGACCCAGTACTTC CASSSSLTGGQETQYF
TRBJ2-7 TRBV7-8 NA NA TGTGCCAGCATCTCCGGGAAAGCGATCTACGAGCAGTACTTC CASISGKAIYEQYF
TRBJ2-3 TRBV19 NA TRBD2 TGTGCCAGTAGTGCCGGACTAGTTCTCGCAGATACGCAGTATTTT CASSAGLVLADTQYF
TRBJ2-2 TRBV7-6 NA NA TGTGCCAGCAGCTTAGCAGCCAGGACAGTGAACACCGGGGAGCTGTTTTTT CASSLAARTVNTGELFF
TRBJ1-1 TRBV2 NA NA TGTGCCAGCAGTGGGAGCAGGGCAGGGGCTTTCTTT CASSGSRAGAFF
TRBJ1-4 TRBV2 NA TRBD1 TGTGCCAGCAGTCGGACAGGGCTGAATGAAAAACTGTTTTTT CASSRTGLNEKLFF
TRBJ2-5 TRBV9 NA NA TGTGCCAGCAGCGTAGGGCATAATTACCAAGAGACCCAGTACTTC CASSVGHNYQETQYF
TRBJ1-1 TRBV5-1 once TRBD1 TGCGCCAGCAGCGCCAGGACAGGGGGCACTGAAGCTTTCTTT CASSARTGGTEAFF
TRBJ1-6 TRBV30 NA NA TGTGCCTGGAGTGTACGGGAAATAGGGGGATATAATTCACCCCTCCACTTT CAWSVREIGGYNSPLHF
TRBJ2-7 TRBV5-4 NA NA TGTGCCAGCGACCTCGGAGGCGAGCAGTACTTC CASDLGGEQYF
TRBJ2-2 TRBV5-6 NA NA TGTGCCAGCAGCTTTGAAAGTGTAGATACCGGGGAGCTGTTTTTT CASSFESVDTGELFF